The 8 T cell receptor beta chains below come from one sample, sequenced in a study of beta chain features in type 1 diabetes. cDNA synthesis used the whole RNA isolate, giving expressed TCRB sequences. Clones were sequenced by immunoSEQ multiplex PCR, and TCRdb holds only the in-frame ones, with some missing. The sample has a few hundred thousand clones; over 12% are singletons. The sample was naive CD4+ T cells from blood. Source of these receptors: a woman younger than 35 in good health.

This clone was observed a handful of times. The gene calls are TRBV5-4 and TRBJ2-1; D not resolved. From germline, CDR1 is SGHNT and CDR2 YYREEE (reference sequence). This CDR3 is built from 15 residues. V lost 3 bases and J lost 1, with 11 bases in between. CDR3 region: CASSSQIVSYNEQFF. In DNA, the CDR3 is TGTGCCAGCAGCTCCCAGATTGTTTCCTACAATGAGCAGTTCTTC.

This chain links TRBV6-1 with TRBJ1-5; TRBD1 might be the D (6 bases). V lost 6 bases to trimming and J lost 6 bases, with 9 bases between them. CDR3 length equals 12 residues. CDR1 and CDR2 (germline): MNHNS, SASEGT. CDR3 protein: CASRQTGQPQHF. The CDR3 region has the DNA TGTGCCAGCAGGCAGACAGGTCAGCCCCAGCATTTT.

This clone was picked up a small number of times. The genes are TRBV28 and TRBJ2-7; 12 bases are shared with TRBD1. The germline CDR1 and CDR2 sequences are MDHEN and SYDVKM. Germline trimming cut 7 bases from V and 4 bases from J; bases unmatched to any gene: 11. The CDR3 is 16 residues long. The CDR3: CASNPGTGGIMYEQYF. The DNA of the CDR3 is TGTGCCAGCAACCCCGGGACAGGGGGCATCATGTACGAGCAGTACTTC.

The V and J genes are TRBV4-3 and TRBJ2-5, with 7 bases that match TRBD2. The CDR3 is made up of 18 amino acids. V trimming: 0 bases; J trimming: 0 bases; junction bases outside the gene matches: 10. Germline CDR1 reads LGHNA; CDR2 reads YSLEER. CDR3 sequence (DNA): TGCGCCAGCAGCCAAGAGGCTCGCGGGAGCGTGTACCAAGAGACCCAGTACTTC. Amino acids: CASSQEARGSVYQETQYF.

This clone occurred a few times. This chain links TRBV30 with TRBJ2-3; TRBD2 matches at 9 bases. J lost 3 bases, V lost 0 bases, and 4 bases had no gene match. CDR1 is GTSNPN and CDR2 is SVGIG in the germline V gene (reference sequence). The CDR3 contains 15 residues. CDR3 sequence reads: CAWSVRLAGTDTQYF. As DNA, the CDR3 is TGTGCCTGGAGTGTAAGGCTAGCGGGGACAGATACGCAGTATTTT.

This clone was found a few times. This chain uses TRBV29-1 with TRBJ1-1, with no clear D. V dropped 6 bases and J dropped 3 bases, with 8 bases sitting between them. There are 11 residues in the CDR3. Germline V CDR1 and CDR2: SQVTM, ANQGSEA. CDR3 bases: TGCAGCGTCGATCAGGACACTGAAGCTTTCTTT. Protein product: CSVDQDTEAFF. The full variable domain, with the rest looked up from reference TRBV29-1 and TRBJ1-1, is SAVISQKPSRDICQRGTSLTIQCQVDSQVTMMFWYRQQPGQSLTLIATANQGSEATYESGFVIDKFPISRPNLTFSTLTVSNMSPEDSSIYLCSVDQDTEAFFGQGTRLTVV.

This clone was recorded a few times. V is TRBV5-1 and J is TRBJ2-3; D remains unclear. The CDR3 sequence is 13 residues long. V was clipped by 0 bases and J by 6 bases, with 8 bases between them. Looked up from germline, CDR1 is SGHRS and CDR2 is YFSETQ. In nucleotides, the CDR3 is TGCGCCAGCAGCTTGGTGGCACAGGATACGCAGTATTTT. As protein: CASSLVAQDTQYF.

The chain joins TRBV5-4 to TRBJ2-3; 8 nucleotides match TRBD2. The CDR3 covers 16 residues. Germline CDR1 is SGHNT and CDR2 is YYREEE (reference sequence). V shed 1 base and J 2 bases; nucleotides not matched to a gene: 6. DNA for the CDR3: TGTGCCAGCAGCTTGTATCGAGCGGGGGCCACAGATACGCAGTATTTT. It is translated as CASSLYRAGATDTQYF.